These T cell receptor beta chains were read from a single sample in a study of blood T cell repertoires in COVID-19. TCRdb's copy holds only in-frame clones and misses some; the assay was immunoSEQ multiplex PCR. The sample holds approximately 100,000 clones; 81% are singletons and the top ten take 4% to 5.5%. The sample was peripheral blood. The source of these receptors is a man in his sixties with acute or convalescent COVID-19. The CDR3 runs from the conserved cysteine through the conserved F or W. D genes are given only for firm matches. Clone size is not always given. Where it is, it says once, few, many or a class for expanded clones.

TRBJ2-7 | few | TRBV5-5 | TRBD1 | CASSPAGTGYFEQYF | TGTGCCAGCAGCCCAGCCGGGACAGGGTATTTCGAGCAGTACTTC
TRBJ1-4 | NA | TRBV10-1 | NA | CASSESGGDEKLFF | TGCGCCAGCAGTGAGTCGGGAGGCGATGAAAAACTGTTTTTT
TRBJ1-1 | NA | TRBV15 | NA | CATSRDEGIVAFF | TGTGCCACCAGCAGAGATGAGGGCATCGTGGCTTTCTTT
TRBJ2-1 | NA | TRBV28 | TRBD2 | CASSLTSGSRIYNEQFF | TGTGCCAGCAGTTTAACTAGCGGGAGCCGTATCTACAATGAGCAGTTCTTC
TRBJ1-2 | NA | TRBV15 | NA | CATSRETGWGEGGYTF | TGTGCCACCAGCAGAGAAACAGGGTGGGGCGAGGGGGGCTACACCTTC
TRBJ2-2 | NA | TRBV7-3 | NA | CASRVQASTGELFF | TGTGCCAGCAGGGTACAGGCGAGCACCGGGGAGCTGTTTTTT
TRBJ2-3 | NA | TRBV3-1/TRBV3-2 | NA | CASSQQPGSPGPSQYF | TGTGCCAGCAGCCAACAGCCGGGATCTCCCGGCCCTTCGCAGTATTTT
TRBJ1-1 | NA | TRBV19 | TRBD1 | CASNRDRRNTEAFF | TGTGCCAGTAACCGGGACAGGAGGAACACTGAAGCTTTCTTT
TRBJ2-7 | NA | TRBV7-9 | TRBD1 | CASSLSTRTGEQYF | TGTGCCAGCAGCTTATCCACTAGGACAGGCGAGCAGTACTTC
TRBJ2-3 | NA | TRBV7-9 | NA | CASSLALTGPDTQYF | TGTGCCAGCAGCTTAGCGTTGACTGGCCCAGATACGCAGTATTTT
TRBJ2-7 | few | TRBV28 | TRBD1 | CASSLPGQGTYEQYF | TGTGCCAGCAGTTTACCGGGACAGGGGACCTACGAGCAGTACTTC
TRBJ2-6 | few | TRBV7-3 | TRBD1 | CASSLTGSGANVLTF | TGTGCCAGCAGTTTGACAGGGTCTGGGGCCAACGTCCTGACTTTC
TRBJ1-5 | NA | TRBV3-1/TRBV3-2 | NA | CASSLRDRTGQPQHF | TGTGCCAGCAGTTTGCGAGACAGGACGGGTCAGCCCCAGCATTTT
TRBJ2-1 | NA | TRBV27 | NA | CASSLSGVERFF | TGTGCCAGCAGTTTATCCGGGGTAGAACGGTTCTTC
TRBJ2-7 | NA | TRBV28 | NA | CASSQGGREQYF | TGTGCCAGCAGTCAAGGGGGTCGCGAGCAGTACTTC
TRBJ2-1 | NA | TRBV5-6 | TRBD1 | CASSRRTGLSNEQFF | TGTGCCAGCAGCCGCAGGACAGGGTTGAGCAATGAGCAGTTCTTC
TRBJ1-3 | once | TRBV19 | NA | CATLARPGGKGNTIYF | TGTGCCACTCTAGCCCGGCCGGGGGGGAAAGGAAACACCATATATTTT